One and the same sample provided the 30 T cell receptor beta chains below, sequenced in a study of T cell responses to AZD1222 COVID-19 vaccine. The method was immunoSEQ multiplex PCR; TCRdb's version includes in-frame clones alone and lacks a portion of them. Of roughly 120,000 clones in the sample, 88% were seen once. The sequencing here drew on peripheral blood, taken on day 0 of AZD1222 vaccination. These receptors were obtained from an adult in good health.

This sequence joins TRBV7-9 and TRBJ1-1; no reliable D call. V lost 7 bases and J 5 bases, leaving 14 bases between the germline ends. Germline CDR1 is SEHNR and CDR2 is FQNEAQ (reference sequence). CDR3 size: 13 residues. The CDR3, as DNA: TGTGCCAGCACCGAGAACCAACTAACTGAAGCTTTCTTT. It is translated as CASTENQLTEAFF.

The CDR3 nucleotides are TGTGCCAGTAGTATGTACGGACCAGGGCGGAACAATGAAAAACTGTTTTTT. It yields the protein CASSMYGPGRNNEKLFF. The genes are TRBV19 and TRBJ1-4; D is possibly TRBD1 (5 bases). The CDR3 runs 17 residues. In germline, CDR1 is LNHDA, CDR2 SQIVND (reference sequence). Trimming left V 3 bases short and J 5 bases short, with 19 bases between. Using reference TRBV19 and TRBJ1-4 for the parts outside the CDR3, the full variable domain is DGGITQSPKYLFRKEGQNVTLSCEQNLNHDAMYWYRQDPGQGLRLIYYSQIVNDFQKGDIAEGYSVSREKKESFPLTVTSAQKNPTAFYLCASSMYGPGRNNEKLFFGSGTQLSVL.

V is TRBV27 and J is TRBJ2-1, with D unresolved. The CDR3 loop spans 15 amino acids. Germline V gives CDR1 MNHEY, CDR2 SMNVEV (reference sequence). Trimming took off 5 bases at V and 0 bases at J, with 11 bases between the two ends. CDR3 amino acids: CASSPDSGSYNEQFF. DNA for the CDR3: TGTGCCAGCAGTCCAGACTCCGGCTCCTACAATGAGCAGTTCTTC.

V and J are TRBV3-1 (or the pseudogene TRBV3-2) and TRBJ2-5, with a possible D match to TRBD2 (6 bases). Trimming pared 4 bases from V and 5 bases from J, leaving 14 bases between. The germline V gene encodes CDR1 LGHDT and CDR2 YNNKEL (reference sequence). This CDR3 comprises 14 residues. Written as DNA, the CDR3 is TGTGCCAGCAGCCTCTCTGCGGGGTCGGAGACCCAGTACTTC. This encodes CASSLSAGSETQYF.

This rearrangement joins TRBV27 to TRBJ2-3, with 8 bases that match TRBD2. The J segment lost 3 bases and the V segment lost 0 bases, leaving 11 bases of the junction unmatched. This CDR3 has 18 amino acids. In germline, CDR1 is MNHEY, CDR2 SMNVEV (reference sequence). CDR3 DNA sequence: TGTGCCAGCAGTTTATCGAAGGTAGCGGGATTTAGAACAGATACGCAGTATTTT. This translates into CASSLSKVAGFRTDTQYF.

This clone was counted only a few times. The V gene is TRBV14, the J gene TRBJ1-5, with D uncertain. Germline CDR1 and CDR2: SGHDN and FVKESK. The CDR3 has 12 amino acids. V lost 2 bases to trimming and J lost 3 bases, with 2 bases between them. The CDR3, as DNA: TGTGCCAGCAGCCAATACAATCAGCCCCAGCATTTT. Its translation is CASSQYNQPQHF.

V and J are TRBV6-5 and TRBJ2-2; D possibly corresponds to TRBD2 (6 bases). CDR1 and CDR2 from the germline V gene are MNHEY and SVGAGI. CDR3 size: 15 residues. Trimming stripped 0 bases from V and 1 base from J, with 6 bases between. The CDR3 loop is CASSYSGGNTGELFF. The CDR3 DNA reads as TGTGCCAGCAGTTACTCGGGGGGGAACACCGGGGAGCTGTTTTTT.

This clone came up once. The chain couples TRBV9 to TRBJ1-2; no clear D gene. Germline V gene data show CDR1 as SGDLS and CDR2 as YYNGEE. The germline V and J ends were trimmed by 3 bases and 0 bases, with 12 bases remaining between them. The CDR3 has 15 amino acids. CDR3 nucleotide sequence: TGTGCCAGCAGCGGGACTTCCGAGCCTAACTATGGCTACACCTTC. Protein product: CASSGTSEPNYGYTF.

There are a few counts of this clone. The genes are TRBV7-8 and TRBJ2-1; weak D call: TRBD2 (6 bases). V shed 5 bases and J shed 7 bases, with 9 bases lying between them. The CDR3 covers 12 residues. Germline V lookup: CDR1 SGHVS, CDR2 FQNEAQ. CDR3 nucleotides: TGTGCCAGCAGCGTCGGGACTAATGAGCAGTTCTTC. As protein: CASSVGTNEQFF.

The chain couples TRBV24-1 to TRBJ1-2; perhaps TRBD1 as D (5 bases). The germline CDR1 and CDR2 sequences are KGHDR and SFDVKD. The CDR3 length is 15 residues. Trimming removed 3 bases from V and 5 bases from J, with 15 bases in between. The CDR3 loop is CATSDPRDQRYGYTF. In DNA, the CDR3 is TGTGCCACCAGTGATCCCCGGGACCAGCGGTATGGCTACACCTTC.

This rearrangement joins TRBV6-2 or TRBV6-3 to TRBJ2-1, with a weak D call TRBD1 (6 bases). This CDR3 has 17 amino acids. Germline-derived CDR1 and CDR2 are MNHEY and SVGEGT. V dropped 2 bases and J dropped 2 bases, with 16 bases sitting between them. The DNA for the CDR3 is TGTGCCAGCAGTTACGGGTGGGGGCAGGGTCCCTACAATGAGCAGTTCTTC. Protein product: CASSYGWGQGPYNEQFF.

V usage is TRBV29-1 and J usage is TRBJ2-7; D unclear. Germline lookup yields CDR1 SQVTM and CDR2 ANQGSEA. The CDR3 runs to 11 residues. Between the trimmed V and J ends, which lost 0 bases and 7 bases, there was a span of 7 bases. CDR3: CSVEEAGEQYF. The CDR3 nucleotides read TGCAGCGTTGAAGAGGCTGGTGAGCAGTACTTC.

CDR3 loop: CASSLGYRRAQYF. CDR3 coding DNA: TGTGCCAGCAGCTTAGGGTACCGGCGGGCCCAGTACTTC. The chain has TRBV7-6 and TRBJ2-5, with D tentatively TRBD2 (5 bases). V lost 1 base and J 9 bases, leaving 12 bases between the germline ends. This CDR3 has 13 residues. The germline gives CDR1 SGHVS, CDR2 FNYEAQ.

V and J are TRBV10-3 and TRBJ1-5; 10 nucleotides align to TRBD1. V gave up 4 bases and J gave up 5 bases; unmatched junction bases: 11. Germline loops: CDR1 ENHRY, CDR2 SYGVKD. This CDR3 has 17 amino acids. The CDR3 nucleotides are TGTGCCATCAGTGCCAACCTCGGGACAGGGGCTTATCAGCCCCAGCATTTT. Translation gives CAISANLGTGAYQPQHF.

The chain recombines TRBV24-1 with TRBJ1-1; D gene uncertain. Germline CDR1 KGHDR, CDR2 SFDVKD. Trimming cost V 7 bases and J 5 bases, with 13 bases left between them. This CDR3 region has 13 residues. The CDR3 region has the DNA TGTGCCACCAGCGACGGAGGGTCGACTGAAGCTTTCTTT. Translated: CATSDGGSTEAFF.

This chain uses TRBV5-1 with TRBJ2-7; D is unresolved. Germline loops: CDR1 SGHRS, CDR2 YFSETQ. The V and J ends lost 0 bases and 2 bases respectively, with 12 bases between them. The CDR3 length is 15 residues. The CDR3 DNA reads TGCGCCAGCAGCTTGGGACGGCGAATAACCTACGAGCAGTACTTC. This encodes CASSLGRRITYEQYF.

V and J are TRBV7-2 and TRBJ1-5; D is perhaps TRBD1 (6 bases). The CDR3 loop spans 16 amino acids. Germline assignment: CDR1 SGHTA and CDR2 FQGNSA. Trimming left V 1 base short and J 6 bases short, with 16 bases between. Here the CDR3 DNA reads TGTGCCAGCAGCTTAGGACGACAGGACCTACGTCAGCCCCAGCATTTT. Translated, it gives CASSLGRQDLRQPQHF.

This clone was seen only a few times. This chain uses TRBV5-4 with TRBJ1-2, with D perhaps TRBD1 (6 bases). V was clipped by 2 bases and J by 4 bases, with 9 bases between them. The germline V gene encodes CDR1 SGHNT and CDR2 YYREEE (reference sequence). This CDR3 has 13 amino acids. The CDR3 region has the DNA TGTGCCAGCAGCTTCGGGGGGGCCTATGGCTACACCTTC. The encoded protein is CASSFGGAYGYTF.

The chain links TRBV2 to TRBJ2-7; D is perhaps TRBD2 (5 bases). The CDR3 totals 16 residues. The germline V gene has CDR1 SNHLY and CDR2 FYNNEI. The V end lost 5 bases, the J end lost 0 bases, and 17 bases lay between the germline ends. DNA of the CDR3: TGTGCCAGCAGTATTCTAGCAACCCTGAGCTCCTACGAGCAGTACTTC. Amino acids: CASSILATLSSYEQYF.

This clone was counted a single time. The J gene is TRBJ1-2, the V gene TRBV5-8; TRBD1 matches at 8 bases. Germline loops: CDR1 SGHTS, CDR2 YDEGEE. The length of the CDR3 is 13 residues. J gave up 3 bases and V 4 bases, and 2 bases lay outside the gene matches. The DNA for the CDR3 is TGTGCCAGCAGCCCGACAGGGGACTATGGCTACACCTTC. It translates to CASSPTGDYGYTF.

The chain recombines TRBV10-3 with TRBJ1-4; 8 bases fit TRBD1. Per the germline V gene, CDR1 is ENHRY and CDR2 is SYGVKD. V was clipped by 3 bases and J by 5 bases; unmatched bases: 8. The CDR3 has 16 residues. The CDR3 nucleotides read TGTGCCATCAGTGAAGAGGGGAGGACAGGGAATGAAAAACTGTTTTTT. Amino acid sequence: CAISEEGRTGNEKLFF.

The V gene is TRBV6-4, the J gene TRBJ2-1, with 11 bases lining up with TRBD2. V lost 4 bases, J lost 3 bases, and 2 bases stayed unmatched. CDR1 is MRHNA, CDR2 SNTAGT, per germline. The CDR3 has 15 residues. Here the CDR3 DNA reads TGTGCCAGCAGTGCGACTAGCGGGGTCTACAATGAGCAGTTCTTC. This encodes CASSATSGVYNEQFF.

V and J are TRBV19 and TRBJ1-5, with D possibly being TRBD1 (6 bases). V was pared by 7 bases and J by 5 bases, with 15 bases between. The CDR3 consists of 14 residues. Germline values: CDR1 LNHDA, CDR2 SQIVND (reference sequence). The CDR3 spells CASKKGDTYQPQHF. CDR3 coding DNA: TGTGCCAGTAAAAAGGGGGACACTTATCAGCCCCAGCATTTT. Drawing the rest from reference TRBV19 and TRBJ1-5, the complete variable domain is DGGITQSPKYLFRKEGQNVTLSCEQNLNHDAMYWYRQDPGQGLRLIYYSQIVNDFQKGDIAEGYSVSREKKESFPLTVTSAQKNPTAFYLCASKKGDTYQPQHFGDGTRLSIL.

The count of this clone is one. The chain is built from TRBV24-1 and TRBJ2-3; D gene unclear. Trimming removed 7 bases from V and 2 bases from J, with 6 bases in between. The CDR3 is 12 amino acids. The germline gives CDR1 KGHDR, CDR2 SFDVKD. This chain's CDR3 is CATRADTDTQYF. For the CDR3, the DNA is TGTGCCACCAGAGCCGACACAGATACGCAGTATTTT.

The CDR3 bases are TGTGCCAGCAGCCCAAATGACTGGGACTATTACTCCTACGAGCAGTACTTC. Translated: CASSPNDWDYYSYEQYF. The rearrangement joins TRBV11-2 to TRBJ2-7, with 7 bases fitting TRBD2. Germline trimming cut 5 bases from V and 0 bases from J; bases unmatched to any gene: 13. The CDR3 spans 17 residues. Germline V CDR1 and CDR2: SGHAT, FQNNGV.

The CDR3 loop is CSFRQAYEQYF. In nucleotides, the CDR3 is TGCAGCTTTAGACAGGCCTACGAGCAGTACTTC. The rearrangement uses TRBV29-1 and TRBJ2-7; perhaps TRBD1 as D (6 bases). The germline gives CDR1 SQVTM, CDR2 ANQGSEA. The length of the CDR3 is 11 residues. V was shortened by 8 bases and J by 2 bases, with 10 bases between the two germline ends.

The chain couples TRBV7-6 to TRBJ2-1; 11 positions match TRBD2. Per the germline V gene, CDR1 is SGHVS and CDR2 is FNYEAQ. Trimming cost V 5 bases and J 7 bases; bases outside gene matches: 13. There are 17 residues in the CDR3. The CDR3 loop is CASSQTSGATTRNEQFF. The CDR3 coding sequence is TGTGCCAGCAGCCAGACTAGCGGGGCGACGACGCGGAATGAGCAGTTCTTC. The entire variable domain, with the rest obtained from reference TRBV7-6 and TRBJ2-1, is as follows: GAGVSQSPRYKVTKRGQDVALRCDPISGHVSLYWYRQALGQGPEFLTYFNYEAQQDKSGLPNDRFSAERPEGSISTLTIQRTEQRDSAMYRCASSQTSGATTRNEQFFGPGTRLTVL.

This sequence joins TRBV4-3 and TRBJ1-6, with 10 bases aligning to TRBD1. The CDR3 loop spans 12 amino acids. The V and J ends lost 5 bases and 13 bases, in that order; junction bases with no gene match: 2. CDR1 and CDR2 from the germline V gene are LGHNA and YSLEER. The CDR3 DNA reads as TGCGCCAGCAGCGTGACAGGGGGCCCCCTCCACTTT. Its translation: CASSVTGGPLHF.

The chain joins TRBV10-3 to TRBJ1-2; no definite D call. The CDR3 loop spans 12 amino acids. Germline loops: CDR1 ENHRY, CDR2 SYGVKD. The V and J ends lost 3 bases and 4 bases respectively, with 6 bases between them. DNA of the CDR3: TGTGCCATCAGTGAACAGATCTATGGCTACACCTTC. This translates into CAISEQIYGYTF.

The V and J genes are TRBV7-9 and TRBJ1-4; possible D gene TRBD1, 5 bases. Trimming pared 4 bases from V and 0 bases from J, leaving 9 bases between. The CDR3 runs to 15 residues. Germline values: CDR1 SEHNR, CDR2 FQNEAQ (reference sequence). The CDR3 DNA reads TGTGCCAGCAGCTCCCCCAGGGCAACTAATGAAAAACTGTTTTTT. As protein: CASSSPRATNEKLFF. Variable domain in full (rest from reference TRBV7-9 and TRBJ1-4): DTGVSQNPRHKITKRGQNVTFRCDPISEHNRLYWYRQTLGQGPEFLTYFQNEAQLEKSRLLSDRFSAERPKGSFSTLEIQRTEQGDSAMYLCASSSPRATNEKLFFGSGTQLSVL.